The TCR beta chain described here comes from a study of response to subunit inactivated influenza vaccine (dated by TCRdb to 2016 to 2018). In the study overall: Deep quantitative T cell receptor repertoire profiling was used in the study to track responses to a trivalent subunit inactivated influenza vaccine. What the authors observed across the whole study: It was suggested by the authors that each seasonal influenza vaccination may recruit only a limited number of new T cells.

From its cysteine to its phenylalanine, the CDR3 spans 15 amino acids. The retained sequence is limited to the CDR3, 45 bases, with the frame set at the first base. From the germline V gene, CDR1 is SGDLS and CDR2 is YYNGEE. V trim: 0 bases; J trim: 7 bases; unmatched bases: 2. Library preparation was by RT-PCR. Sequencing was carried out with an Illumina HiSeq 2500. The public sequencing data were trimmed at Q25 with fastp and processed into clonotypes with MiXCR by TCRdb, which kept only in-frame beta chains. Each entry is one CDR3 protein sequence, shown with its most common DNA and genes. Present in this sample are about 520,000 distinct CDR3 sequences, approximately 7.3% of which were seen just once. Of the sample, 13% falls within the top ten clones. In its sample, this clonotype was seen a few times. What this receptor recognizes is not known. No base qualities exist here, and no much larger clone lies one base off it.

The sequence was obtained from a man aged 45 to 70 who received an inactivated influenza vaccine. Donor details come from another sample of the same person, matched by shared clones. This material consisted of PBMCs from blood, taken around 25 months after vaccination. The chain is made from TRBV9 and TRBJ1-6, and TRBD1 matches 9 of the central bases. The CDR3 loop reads CASSVGTGANSPLHF. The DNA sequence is TGTGCCAGCAGCGTAGGGACAGGGGCCAATTCACCCCTCCACTTT. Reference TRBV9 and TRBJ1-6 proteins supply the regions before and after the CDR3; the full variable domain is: DSGVTQTPKHLITATGQRVTLRCSPRSGDLSVYWYQQSLDQGLQFLIQYYNGEERAKGNILERFSAQQFPDLHSELNLSSLELGDSALYFCASSVGTGANSPLHFGNGTRLTVT.